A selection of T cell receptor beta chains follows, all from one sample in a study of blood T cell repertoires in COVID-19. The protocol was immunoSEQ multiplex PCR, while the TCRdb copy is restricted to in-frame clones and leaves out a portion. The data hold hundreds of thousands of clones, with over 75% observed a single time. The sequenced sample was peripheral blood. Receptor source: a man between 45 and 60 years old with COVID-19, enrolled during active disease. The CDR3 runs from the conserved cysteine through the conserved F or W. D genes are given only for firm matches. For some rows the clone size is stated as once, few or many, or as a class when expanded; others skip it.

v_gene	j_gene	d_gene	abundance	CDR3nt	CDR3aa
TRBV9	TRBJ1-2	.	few	TGTGCCAGCAGCGTAGGACAGTCAGATAACTATGGCTACACCTTC	CASSVGQSDNYGYTF
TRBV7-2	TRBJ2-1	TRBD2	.	TGTGCCAGCAGCTCTATAGCGGGGGGGACCTACAATGAGCAGTTCTTC	CASSSIAGGTYNEQFF
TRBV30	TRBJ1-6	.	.	TGTGCCTGGGGTCTGACCGGAGGACCCCTCCACTTT	CAWGLTGGPLHF
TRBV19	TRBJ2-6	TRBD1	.	TGTGCCAGTAGTATAAGCGACAGGGCCCGCTCTGGGGCCAACGTCCTGACTTTC	CASSISDRARSGANVLTF
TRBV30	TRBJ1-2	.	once	TGTGCCTACGGTTTTAACTATGGCTACACCTTC	CAYGFNYGYTF
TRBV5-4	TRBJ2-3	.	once	TGTGCCAGCAGCCCTGGAGGAGATACGCAGTATTTT	CASSPGGDTQYF
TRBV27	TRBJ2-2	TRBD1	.	TGTGCCAGCAGTTTCCTCCAGGGGGCGAGTCGGACCGGGGAGCTGTTTTTT	CASSFLQGASRTGELFF
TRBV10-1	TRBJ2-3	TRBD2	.	TGCGCCAGCAGTGAAACTGGACTAGCGGGGGGCCTCACAGATACGCAGTATTTT	CASSETGLAGGLTDTQYF
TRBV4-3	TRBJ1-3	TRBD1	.	TGCGCCAGCAGCCGAGAGACCCCGGGACAGGGAAACTGGGCCAACTCTGGAAACACCATATATTTT	CASSRETPGQGNWANSGNTIYF
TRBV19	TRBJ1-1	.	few	TGTGCCAGTAGTATAGGGGTCAGGGTGAACACTGAAGCTTTCTTT	CASSIGVRVNTEAFF
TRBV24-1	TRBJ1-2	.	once	TGTGCCACCAGTAGTCGGAGGGGAGATCGTACTAACTATGGCTACACCTTC	CATSSRRGDRTNYGYTF